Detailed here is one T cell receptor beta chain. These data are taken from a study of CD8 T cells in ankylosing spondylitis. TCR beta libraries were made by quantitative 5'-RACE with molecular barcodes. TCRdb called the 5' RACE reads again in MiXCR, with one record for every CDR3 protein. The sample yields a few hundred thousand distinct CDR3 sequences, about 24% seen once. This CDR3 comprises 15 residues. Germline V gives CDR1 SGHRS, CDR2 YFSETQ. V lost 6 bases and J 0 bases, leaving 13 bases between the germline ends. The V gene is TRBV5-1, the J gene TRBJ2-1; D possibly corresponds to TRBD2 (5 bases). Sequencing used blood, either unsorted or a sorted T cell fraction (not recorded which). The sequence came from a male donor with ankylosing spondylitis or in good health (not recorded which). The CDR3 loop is CASTWTASSYNEQFF. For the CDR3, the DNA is TGCGCCAGCACCTGGACTGCAAGCTCCTACAATGAGCAGTTCTTC.